The rows below give T cell receptor beta chains drawn from one sample of a study of sequential checkpoint blockade in melanoma. Profiling relied on immunoSEQ multiplex PCR, and the TCRdb table lists in-frame clones only, not all of them. The profile shows 7,000 to 9,500 clones, around three fifths of them singletons. The specimen comprised CD8+ T cells sorted from blood (inferred from file names), sampled from a patient given nivolumab and ipilimumab in sequence. These receptors were collected from a human donor with melanoma. The CDR3 runs from the conserved cysteine through the conserved F or W. The order of the fields is clone size, V gene, D gene, J gene, CDR3 DNA, CDR3 protein. A D gene is named only where the DNA matches it firmly. Part of the rows lack a size; the others show once, few, many or a class for expanded clones.

.	TRBV6-4	.	TRBJ2-2	TGTGCCAGCAGTGACTTTACAGACACCGGGGAGCTGTTTTTT	CASSDFTDTGELFF
.	TRBV9	.	TRBJ2-7	TGTGCCAGCAGCGGATTTCCCACAGGGCGGTACGAGCAGTACTTC	CASSGFPTGRYEQYF
once	TRBV10-1	.	TRBJ1-5	TGCGCCAGCAGTGGACTATCACCGGATCAGCCCCAGCATTTT	CASSGLSPDQPQHF
medium-sized	TRBV18	.	TRBJ1-2	TGTGCCAGCTCATCGACAGACGTAGTATACTATGGCTACACCTTC	CASSSTDVVYYGYTF
.	TRBV30	TRBD1	TRBJ2-1	TGTGCCTGGAATGTCAGGGGGCCTAACAATGAGCAGTTCTTC	CAWNVRGPNNEQFF
once	TRBV2	.	TRBJ1-1	TGTGCCAGCAGAAGAGGATCCCCCGCAGCTTTCTTT	CASRRGSPAAFF
few	TRBV5-1	.	TRBJ2-1	TGCGCCAGCAGCGCAGGGAATTTCGCCAATGAGCAGTTCTTC	CASSAGNFANEQFF
few	TRBV4-1	TRBD1	TRBJ1-2	TGCGCCAGCAGCCGTTCCACCAGGGACAGGAACTATGGCTACACCTTC	CASSRSTRDRNYGYTF
.	TRBV14	.	TRBJ2-7	TGTGCCAGCAGCCCCCGGGACACCTCCTACGAGCAGTACTTC	CASSPRDTSYEQYF
.	TRBV19	TRBD2	TRBJ2-7	TGTGCCAGTAGTATTTACGGGGGGAACTCCTACGAGCAGTACTTC	CASSIYGGNSYEQYF
.	TRBV19	.	TRBJ1-2	TGTGCCAGTAGTATTACAATCTCCGGGGGCTACACCTTC	CASSITISGGYTF
.	TRBV27	.	TRBJ2-7	TGTGCCAGCATCGGGGGGCCCACCTACGAGCAGTACTTC	CASIGGPTYEQYF
.	TRBV9	.	TRBJ1-5	TGTGCCAGCAGCGTAGGGGCAGGGTCCTCCGTGGATTCCCAGCATTTT	CASSVGAGSSVDSQHF
.	TRBV28	.	TRBJ1-6	TGTGCCAGCAGTTTAACAGGGTGGGGACCCCTCCACTTT	CASSLTGWGPLHF
.	TRBV9	.	TRBJ2-7	TGTGCCAGCAGCGTAGTTCCGGGTTCCTACGAGCAGTACTTC	CASSVVPGSYEQYF
few	TRBV4-2	.	TRBJ1-5	TGTGCCAGCAGCCAAGGTCGCGAGCCCCAGCATTTT	CASSQGREPQHF
.	TRBV5-1	.	TRBJ1-3	TGCGCCAGCAGCTTGGGCAGGGGATCTGGAAACACCATATATTTT	CASSLGRGSGNTIYF
once	TRBV11-2	.	TRBJ2-1	TGTGCCAGCAGCTCCGGACTTTCCTACAATGAGCAGTTCTTC	CASSSGLSYNEQFF
.	TRBV7-9	.	TRBJ1-3	TGTGCCAGCACCGACAGGGGAAACACCATATATTTT	CASTDRGNTIYF
.	TRBV27	.	TRBJ2-7	TGTGCCAGCAGGTCACAAAGCTCCTACGAGCAGTACTTC	CASRSQSSYEQYF
.	TRBV2	TRBD1	TRBJ2-7	TGTGCCAGCACCCCGGGACAGGGGTCCTACGAGCAGTACTTC	CASTPGQGSYEQYF
.	TRBV9	.	TRBJ1-2	TGTGCCAGCAGCGTTCGTCAGGGAGGTGGCTACACCTTC	CASSVRQGGGYTF
.	TRBV13	.	TRBJ2-7	TGTGCCAGCAGGGAGGGTCTAGCCTACGAGCAGTACTTC	CASREGLAYEQYF
.	TRBV7-9	TRBD2	TRBJ2-7	TGTGCCAGCAGCTTACGGGGGGGGGTCTCCGACGAGCAGTACTTC	CASSLRGGVSDEQYF
.	TRBV28	.	TRBJ1-5	TGTGCCAGCGGGGGGGCTCGCCAGCCCCAGCATTTT	CASGGARQPQHF
.	TRBV13	.	TRBJ2-3	TGTGCCAGCAGCTTACTCCCAGAATACACAGATACGCAGTATTTT	CASSLLPEYTDTQYF
.	TRBV19	.	TRBJ2-2	TGTGCCAGTAGTATATCGGGGGAGCTGTTTTTT	CASSISGELFF
.	TRBV29-1	TRBD1	TRBJ1-2	TGCAGCGTGGACAGGGGGAGCTATGGCTACACCTTC	CSVDRGSYGYTF
.	TRBV5-4	.	TRBJ2-7	TGTGCCAGCAGCGGCTCGCGGGGTATCGACCACGAGCAGTACTTC	CASSGSRGIDHEQYF
once	TRBV5-1	TRBD2	TRBJ2-7	TGCGCCAGCAGCTTTGGGGGGGGCTACGAGCAGTACTTC	CASSFGGGYEQYF
.	TRBV27	TRBD2	TRBJ2-1	TGTGCCAGCGACAACCGGGCCAGCGGGGAGAATGAGCAGTTCTTC	CASDNRASGENEQFF
.	TRBV15	TRBD1	TRBJ1-5	TGTGCCACCAGCAGGCCGGCGGTTCAGGGGGCCTCCAATCAGCCCCAGCATTTT	CATSRPAVQGASNQPQHF
.	TRBV5-1	TRBD1	TRBJ2-7	TGCGCCAGCAGCTTGGCCGGGACAGGAGGGGGTACCTACGAGCAGTACTTC	CASSLAGTGGGTYEQYF
.	TRBV30	TRBD1	TRBJ2-7	TGTGCCTGGGGACAGGGGATTTTTGACGAGCAGTACTTC	CAWGQGIFDEQYF
few	TRBV5-1	.	TRBJ2-1	TGCGCCAGCAGCTTGTGGGGAGATGAGCAGTTCTTC	CASSLWGDEQFF
.	TRBV27	.	TRBJ2-7	TGTGCCAGCAGTTTATCGGCCCGATCATACTACGAGCAGTACTTC	CASSLSARSYYEQYF
.	TRBV4-1	.	TRBJ2-7	TGCGCCAGCAGCCAAGATGGGACAGAGCAGTACTTC	CASSQDGTEQYF
.	TRBV27	TRBD1	TRBJ2-7	TGTGCCAGCAGTACCGGGACAGGCTACGAGCAGTACTTC	CASSTGTGYEQYF
few	TRBV15	.	TRBJ2-7	TGTGCCACCAGCAGAGAGGGCCCCTGGGACGAGCAGTACTTC	CATSREGPWDEQYF
.	TRBV9	.	TRBJ1-5	TGTGCCAGCAGCGCCAATAGCAATCAGCCCCAGCATTTT	CASSANSNQPQHF
.	TRBV21-1	.	TRBJ1-4	TGTGCCAGCAGCCCAACACGGGTGGGTGAAAAACTGTTTTTT	CASSPTRVGEKLFF
.	TRBV5-4	.	TRBJ1-5	TGTGCCAGCAGCGACGGGGTGATACTGAGTCAGCCCCAGCATTTT	CASSDGVILSQPQHF
few	TRBV6-5	TRBD1	TRBJ2-7	TGTGCCAGCAGGGAGGACAGGGGGTACGAGCAGTACTTC	CASREDRGYEQYF
few	TRBV14	TRBD1	TRBJ2-7	TGTGCCAGCAGCCAAGGGGGGACAGTTCCCTACGAGCAGTACTTC	CASSQGGTVPYEQYF
.	TRBV6-5	.	TRBJ2-7	TGTGCCAGCAGTTACAGTCAGGATTCCCTCTACGAGCAGTACTTC	CASSYSQDSLYEQYF
few	TRBV30	.	TRBJ2-6	TGTGCCTGGGTTCAGGGGCCTGGGGCCAACGTCCTGACTTTC	CAWVQGPGANVLTF
.	TRBV28	.	TRBJ1-6	TGTGCCAGCAGCTACCCAACCGCAGGGGTCTCCCCGAATTCACCCCTCCACTTT	CASSYPTAGVSPNSPLHF
.	TRBV13	TRBD2	TRBJ2-7	TGTGCCAGCAGCTTAGCGGGGGGTACCTACGAGCAGTACTTC	CASSLAGGTYEQYF
.	TRBV4-3	TRBD1	TRBJ1-1	TGCGCCAGCAGCCAAGGACAGGGGCCCACTGAAGCTTTCTTT	CASSQGQGPTEAFF
few	TRBV5-1	.	TRBJ1-1	TGCGCCAGCAGCTTGGCCGGGGAGATGACCACTGAAGCTTTCTTT	CASSLAGEMTTEAFF
medium-sized	TRBV6-6	.	TRBJ1-2	TGTGCCAGCAGTTACATTGGCAGGGCAGACTACACCTTC	CASSYIGRADYTF